These 18 T cell receptor delta chains originate from one sample sequenced in a study of gamma-delta chains in newborns, infants, children. TCRdb reran clone calling via CATT on the reads. The top ten hold 4.4% of the sample, which has 7,000 to 9,500 delta-chain clones, 20% to 25% seen once. Sequences were obtained from blood. The receptors shown here come from a child who was a newborn, infant or young child, either healthy, febrile or measles-vaccinated (not recorded which).

V gene TRDV2 combines with J gene TRDJ1; 9 bases align to TRDD3. Trimming took 3 bases from V and 4 from J; bases not matched to a gene: 14. This CDR3 is built from 17 residues. Per the germline V gene, CDR1 is GEAIGNYY and CDR2 is EKD. The CDR3 is CACDPLLGWGMVDKLIF. The CDR3 nucleotides are TGTGCCTGTGACCCCCTGCTGGGCTGGGGGATGGTCGATAAACTCATCTTT.

The chain carries TRDV1 and TRDJ2; 8 bases match TRDD3. The J call could be wrong; TRDJ1 is a better fit for the DNA end. There are 21 residues in the CDR3. Germline V gene sequence: CDR1 TSWWSYY, CDR2 QGS. CDR3 residues: CALGEPPLRTGGYYGPDKLIF. DNA for the CDR3: TGTGCTCTTGGGGAACCACCCCTAAGGACTGGGGGGTACTATGGGCCCGATAAACTCATCTTT.

V is TRDV1 and J is TRDJ1; D is perhaps TRDD3 (10 bases). The V gene lost 2 bases and the J gene lost 0 bases, with 31 bases spanning the gap. Germline V gene sequence: CDR1 TSWWSYY, CDR2 QGS. The length of the CDR3 is 22 residues. CDR3 loop: CALGENLPTMYWGIRNTDKLIF. The CDR3 DNA follows: TGTGCTCTTGGGGAAAACCTTCCTACGATGTACTGGGGGATCCGGAACACCGATAAACTCATCTTT.

Details on this clone: With a much larger clone just one base away, this may be a read error. This rearrangement joins TRDV2 to TRDJ1, with TRDD3 matching 8 bases. CDR1 is GEAIGNYY, CDR2 EKD, per germline. The CDR3 runs 20 residues. With 3 bases clipped from V and 2 bases from J, the junction kept 22 bases outside the gene matches. The CDR3 protein is CACDSLLGHRAGGKTDKLIF. The CDR3 coding sequence is TGTGCCTGTGACTCGTTACTGGGGCATCGAGCTGGGGGAAAAACCGATAAACTCATCTTT.

This clone was found a few times. V and J are TRDV2 and TRDJ1, with D maybe TRDD3 (5 bases). The CDR3 extends over 17 amino acids. Deletions cut 0 bases from V and 0 bases from J, with 16 bases between. Per the germline V gene, CDR1 is GEAIGNYY and CDR2 is EKD. CDR3 amino acids: CACDTVWSGAHTDKLIF. In DNA, the CDR3 is TGTGCCTGTGACACCGTCTGGTCGGGGGCCCACACCGATAAACTCATCTTT.

Concerning this clone: The same CDR3 arises from other DNA sequences in this sample as well. The chain combines TRDV2 with TRDJ1; D perhaps matches TRDD3 (9 bases). Germline values: CDR1 GEAIGNYY, CDR2 EKD. The V end was cut by 3 bases, the J end by 5 bases, with 33 bases between. This CDR3 has 20 residues. The CDR3 region is CACDSVLPTTGDTQTDKLIF. The DNA for the CDR3 is TGTGCCTGTGACTCCGTACTTCCTACAACGGGGGATACCCAGACAGATAAACTCATCTTT.

Concerning this clone: A much more abundant neighbour one base away suggests this may be a read error. The chain has TRDV2 and TRDJ4; 13 bases map to TRDD3. The germline V gene encodes CDR1 GEAIGNYY and CDR2 EKD. The CDR3 spans 17 residues. With V trimmed by 0 bases and J by 0 bases, 6 bases remained unmatched. CDR3 loop: CACDTGLGDTEARPLIF. CDR3 DNA sequence: TGTGCCTGTGACACCGGACTGGGGGATACGGAGGCCAGACCCCTGATCTTT.

This sequence joins TRDV2 and TRDJ3; TRDD3 matches at 9 bases. This CDR3 contains 20 residues. The V and J ends lost 0 bases and 0 bases, in that order; junction bases with no gene match: 8. Germline V gene data show CDR1 as GEAIGNYY and CDR2 as EKD. The CDR3 spells CACDTGFTGGHSWDTRQMFF. CDR3 DNA sequence: TGTGCCTGTGACACCGGATTTACTGGGGGACACTCCTGGGACACCCGACAGATGTTTTTC.

This clone has a handful of counts. Other nucleotide sequences from this sample produce the same CDR3. This chain links TRDV2 with TRDJ3; D may be TRDD3 (6 bases). V was pared by 0 bases and J by 0 bases, with 14 bases between. The CDR3 is 19 residues long. Germline-derived CDR1 and CDR2 are GEAIGNYY and EKD. CDR3 DNA: TGTGCCTGTGACACCGGGGGACAGGGAAGCTCCTGGGACACCCGACAGATGTTTTTC. This gives the protein CACDTGGQGSSWDTRQMFF.

The V call is TRDV2, the J call TRDJ1; 8 nucleotides match TRDD3. This CDR3 spans 19 amino acids. CDR1 GEAIGNYY and CDR2 EKD come from the germline V gene. V lost 1 base, J lost 0 bases, and 15 bases stayed unmatched. CDR3 sequence (DNA): TGTGCCTGTGACACTGTGAGTACTGGGGGGCAGATCTACACCGATAAACTCATCTTT. Amino acid sequence: CACDTVSTGGQIYTDKLIF.

This clone is medium-sized by share. The same CDR3 can be traced to other DNA sequences in this sample. The chain is built from TRDV2 and TRDJ1; 9 nucleotides match TRDD3. Germline V lookup: CDR1 GEAIGNYY, CDR2 EKD. The CDR3 extends over 18 amino acids. The ends lost 0 bases at V and 3 bases at J; junction bases unmatched: 13. The CDR3 nucleotides are TGTGCCTGTGACACCGTAGGCCGGGGATACGCGTTACCCGATAAACTCATCTTT. This sequence encodes CACDTVGRGYALPDKLIF.

As concerns this clone: The junction departs from the called germline gene at one end, perhaps through a read error. The chain couples TRDV2 to TRDJ1, with a possible D match to TRDD3 (6 bases). This CDR3 comprises 19 residues. Germline V gene lookup returns CDR1 GEAIGNYY and CDR2 EKD. CDR3 in amino acids: CAFDTGRTGGDTETDKIIF. The CDR3 DNA follows: TGTGCCTTTGACACCGGGCGGACGGGGGGAGACACCGAAACCGATAAAATCATCTTT.

The chain is built from TRDV2 and TRDJ1; TRDD3 matches at 12 bases. V was pared by 0 bases and J by 1 base, with 11 bases of the junction left unmatched. The germline V gene encodes CDR1 GEAIGNYY and CDR2 EKD. The CDR3 is 19 amino acids. The DNA of the CDR3 is TGTGCCTGTGACACCGTCCTCCGCTGGGGGATACGGGGCACCGATAAACTCATCTTT. It specifies CACDTVLRWGIRGTDKLIF.

The chain is built from TRDV1 and TRDJ1; perhaps TRDD3 as D (6 bases). The CDR3 covers 18 residues. Per germline, CDR1 TSWWSYY and CDR2 QGS. The V gene lost 0 bases and the J gene lost 4 bases, with 21 bases spanning the gap. CDR3 DNA sequence: TGTGCTCTTGGGGAACTCTCCACTTACCGGGGATGGGGCGATAAACTCATCTTT. Translating gives CALGELSTYRGWGDKLIF.

The V and J genes are TRDV2 and TRDJ3; 7 nucleotides match TRDD3. The CDR3 is 21 residues long. The germline gives CDR1 GEAIGNYY, CDR2 EKD. V lost 0 bases to trimming and J lost 0 bases; unmatched junction nucleotides: 13. The CDR3 nucleotides read TGTGCCTGTGACACCGGGTTTTGGGGGGATCGTAGCTCCTGGGACACCCGACAGATGTTTTTC. This codes for CACDTGFWGDRSSWDTRQMFF.

J is TRDJ3 and V is TRDV2; 7 positions agree with TRDD3. This CDR3 region has 24 residues. J lost 1 base, V lost 2 bases, and 25 bases had no gene match. Germline lookup yields CDR1 GEAIGNYY and CDR2 EKD. The CDR3 spells CACDIVPGSGGTPSRSWDTRQMFF. CDR3 nucleotides: TGTGCCTGTGACATCGTCCCAGGGTCTGGGGGGACTCCCTCCCGGTCCTGGGACACCCGACAGATGTTTTTC.

The chain links TRDV2 to TRDJ1; possible D gene TRDD3, 6 bases. Germline V gene data show CDR1 as GEAIGNYY and CDR2 as EKD. Trimming removed 3 bases at V and 3 bases at J, with 22 bases between. This CDR3 has 17 residues. CDR3 nucleotides: TGTGCCTGTGACTCTTTACTGGGTATCACCGTCCCCGATAAACTCATCTTT. Encoded protein: CACDSLLGITVPDKLIF.

The chain combines TRDV2 with TRDJ1, with 10 bases identical to TRDD3. This CDR3 contains 23 residues. The J segment lost 0 bases and the V segment lost 3 bases, leaving 27 bases of the junction unmatched. CDR1 and CDR2 from the germline V gene are GEAIGNYY and EKD. The CDR3 loop is CACDSVPLTDTGGSPTYTDKLIF. CDR3 nucleotide sequence: TGTGCCTGTGACTCTGTCCCACTTACTGATACTGGGGGATCACCCACGTACACCGATAAACTCATCTTT.